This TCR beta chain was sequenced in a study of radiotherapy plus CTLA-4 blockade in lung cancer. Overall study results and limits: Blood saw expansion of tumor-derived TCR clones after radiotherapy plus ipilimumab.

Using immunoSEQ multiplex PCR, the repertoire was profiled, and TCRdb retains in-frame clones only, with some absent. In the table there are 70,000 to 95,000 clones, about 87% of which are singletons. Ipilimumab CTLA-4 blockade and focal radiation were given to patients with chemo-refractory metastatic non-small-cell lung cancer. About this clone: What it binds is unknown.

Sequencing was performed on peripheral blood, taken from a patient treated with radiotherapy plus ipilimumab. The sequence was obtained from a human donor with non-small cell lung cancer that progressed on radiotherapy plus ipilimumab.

In DNA, the CDR3 is TGTGCCAGCAGCTCTGGGGGTCTAGCGGGAGTAGAGACCCAGTACTTC. As protein: CASSSGGLAGVETQYF. The chain couples TRBV7-9 to TRBJ2-5; 10 bases map to TRBD2. V gave up 4 bases and J gave up 4 bases; unmatched junction bases: 9. The CDR3 is 16 residues long. CDR1 is SEHNR, CDR2 FQNEAQ, per germline (reference sequence).